A single sample gave rise to the 27 T cell receptor beta chains below, sequenced in a study of human T cells and chemical hapten exposure (dated by TCRdb to the early 2020s). Library construction relied on RACE. Sequencing instrument: NextSeq 500. The public reads were quality trimmed at Q25 with fastp and then assembled into clones with MiXCR by TCRdb, keeping productive beta chains. Every entry covers one CDR3 protein and lists the most common genes and DNA from its rows. A total of tens of thousands of distinct CDR3 sequences appear in this sample, around 12% of them only once. The ten most abundant clones make up over 5.5% of the sample. Read against the paper, the sample's time point label means: pre-sensitization, week 0. What the treatment or condition label conveys for this sample: therapeutic diphenylcyclopropenone sensitization with weekly scalp DPC. Sequenced here: whole blood, sampled in connection with sensitization to the hapten diphenylcyclopropenone (DPC). The receptors come from a woman aged 25 to 39 with alopecia areata. Some clones in this sample may be carry-over from other donors' samples.

This clonotype has just a few counts. V is TRBV7-6 and J is TRBJ2-1; D is unresolved. The germline V gene has CDR1 SGHVS and CDR2 FNYEAQ. The CDR3 has 14 residues. V dropped 1 base and J dropped 7 bases, with 11 bases sitting between them. The CDR3 DNA is TGTGCCAGCAGCTTAGATGATCTGGGAAATGAGCAGTTCTTC. Amino acid sequence: CASSLDDLGNEQFF.

This clonotype has more than one count but fewer than ten. The chain carries TRBV20-1 and TRBJ2-4, with D unresolved. Trimming shortened V by 0 bases and J by 15 bases, and 15 bases separated the two germline ends. The CDR3 extends over 12 amino acids. Germline V gene sequence: CDR1 DFQATT, CDR2 SNEGSKA (reference sequence). CDR3 amino acids: CSARDPTYPGYF. CDR3 DNA sequence: TGCAGTGCTAGAGATCCTACCTACCCGGGGTACTTC.

This clonotype has only a few counts. For the CDR3, the DNA is TGTGCCAGCAGCCCGGGACTAGCGCCCAACACCGGGGAGCTGTTTTTT. It translates to CASSPGLAPNTGELFF. This chain joins TRBV7-9 and TRBJ2-2, with 10 bases matching TRBD2. Germline assignment: CDR1 SEHNR and CDR2 FQNEAQ (reference sequence). V lost 5 bases to trimming and J lost 2 bases; unmatched junction nucleotides: 5. The CDR3 loop spans 16 amino acids.

This sequence joins TRBV23-1 and TRBJ2-6; D not certain. TRBV23-1 is an ORF, and what it does is uncertain. The CDR3 sequence is 15 residues long. V was clipped by 3 bases and J by 1 base, with 7 bases between them. CDR3 DNA: TGCGCCAGCAGTCAGATCTTATCTGGGGCCAACGTCCTGACTTTC. Amino acid sequence: CASSQILSGANVLTF.

This clonotype was observed many times. The rearrangement links TRBV12-3 or TRBV12-4 to TRBJ2-3; D not certain. The CDR3 is 12 residues long. Trimming took off 3 bases at V and 5 bases at J, with 6 bases between the two ends. This CDR3 reads CASSFPGDTQYF. CDR3 nucleotide sequence: TGTGCCAGCAGTTTTCCCGGAGATACGCAGTATTTT.

This clonotype was picked up many times. V is TRBV6-2 or TRBV6-3 and J is TRBJ2-3; 8 bases agree with TRBD2. Germline lookup yields CDR1 MNHEY and CDR2 SVGEGT. The CDR3 is 15 amino acids. With V trimmed by 5 bases and J by 3 bases, 7 bases remained unmatched. The CDR3 spells CASSAGGRPTDTQYF. The CDR3 coding sequence is TGTGCCAGCAGTGCGGGCGGGAGGCCTACAGATACGCAGTATTTT.

This clonotype was recorded many times. The chain joins TRBV11-2 to TRBJ2-7, with D perhaps TRBD1 (7 bases). V dropped 3 bases and J dropped 6 bases, with 21 bases sitting between them. The CDR3 extends over 16 amino acids. Germline V gives CDR1 SGHAT, CDR2 FQNNGV. The CDR3 loop reads CASSFPQAGGNREQYF. The CDR3 DNA reads as TGTGCCAGCAGCTTTCCTCAAGCAGGGGGGAACCGCGAGCAGTACTTC.

V is TRBV10-3 and J is TRBJ2-1, with D perhaps TRBD2 (6 bases). The CDR3 consists of 16 residues. Germline V gives CDR1 ENHRY, CDR2 SYGVKD. Trimming stripped 5 bases from V and 7 bases from J, with 21 bases between. The CDR3, as DNA: TGTGCCATCAGTTTTTTCGGGAGCGTGGATAGGAATGAGCAGTTCTTC. Residues: CAISFFGSVDRNEQFF.

There are a few counts of this clonotype. The V gene is TRBV20-1, the J gene TRBJ2-7; D is uncertain. Germline-derived CDR1 and CDR2 are DFQATT and SNEGSKA (reference sequence). There are 10 residues in the CDR3. Trimming pared 6 bases from V and 4 bases from J, leaving 7 bases between. The CDR3 sequence: CSAAPYEQYF. The CDR3 nucleotides are TGCAGTGCCGCGCCATACGAGCAGTACTTC.

The chain joins TRBV18 to TRBJ1-5; tentatively, D is TRBD1 (5 bases). Germline assignment: CDR1 KGHSH and CDR2 LQKENI. CDR3 size: 17 residues. The V end was cut by 3 bases, the J end by 9 bases, with 24 bases between. CDR3 DNA: TGTGCCAGCTCACCCATTATGACAGCCTCGGATCAGCTGCCCCAGCATTTT. Encoded protein: CASSPIMTASDQLPQHF.

The gene calls are TRBV29-1 and TRBJ2-5; D might be TRBD2 (6 bases). Germline CDR1 and CDR2: SQVTM and ANQGSEA. Trimming pared 3 bases from V and 7 bases from J, leaving 15 bases between. This CDR3 comprises 13 residues. Here the CDR3 reads CSVEAPERATQYF. Here the CDR3 DNA reads TGCAGCGTTGAGGCGCCGGAGCGGGCGACCCAGTACTTC.

There are many counts of this clonotype. This chain joins TRBV28 and TRBJ1-1; D gene unclear. Germline CDR1 and CDR2: MDHEN and SYDVKM. CDR3 length: 12 amino acids. V shed 6 bases and J shed 4 bases, with 9 bases lying between them. The CDR3 DNA reads TGTGCCAGCAGGGCTTGGGGCACTGAAGCTTTCTTT. The encoded protein is CASRAWGTEAFF.

There are a few counts of this clonotype. This sequence joins TRBV7-2 and TRBJ2-1; 8 bases fit TRBD2. The length of the CDR3 is 15 residues. V was pared by 4 bases and J by 8 bases, with 10 bases of the junction left unmatched. Looked up from germline, CDR1 is SGHTA and CDR2 is FQGNSA. The CDR3 spells CASSSWGREEDEQFF. In nucleotides, the CDR3 is TGTGCCAGCAGCTCATGGGGGCGGGAGGAAGATGAGCAGTTCTTC.

This clonotype appeared many times. The chain employs TRBV20-1 and TRBJ2-3; maybe TRBD2 (5 bases). The V end lost 1 base, the J end lost 0 bases, and 11 bases lay between the germline ends. CDR3 size: 15 residues. Germline CDR1 is DFQATT and CDR2 is SNEGSKA (reference sequence). The CDR3 here is CSARVPQRSTDTQYF. The DNA for the CDR3 is TGCAGTGCTAGAGTTCCCCAGCGGAGCACAGATACGCAGTATTTT.

There are many counts of this clonotype. The chain links TRBV7-8 to TRBJ2-2; tentative D call: TRBD1 (5 bases). Trimming removed 5 bases from V and 6 bases from J, with 10 bases in between. Germline loops: CDR1 SGHVS, CDR2 FQNEAQ. The CDR3 length is 13 residues. CDR3 DNA: TGTGCCAGCAGCCCACAAGGGGCCGGGGAGCTGTTTTTT. Amino acid sequence: CASSPQGAGELFF.

This clonotype was observed many times. V and J are TRBV2 and TRBJ2-3; D is perhaps TRBD1 (5 bases). Deletions cut 4 bases from V and 5 bases from J, with 13 bases between. In germline, CDR1 is SNHLY, CDR2 FYNNEI. The CDR3 runs 14 residues. The CDR3 sequence is CASSGTHQGDTQYF. The CDR3 DNA follows: TGTGCCAGCAGTGGGACCCATCAGGGAGATACGCAGTATTTT.

The chain uses TRBV11-2 and TRBJ2-7; no definite D call. Germline-derived CDR1 and CDR2 are SGHAT and FQNNGV. The CDR3 consists of 12 residues. The V end lost 3 bases, the J end lost 4 bases, and 7 bases lay between the germline ends. CDR3 DNA sequence: TGTGCCAGCAGCTTCGACGGATACGAGCAGTACTTC. This sequence encodes CASSFDGYEQYF.

This clonotype was found many times. V is TRBV28 and J is TRBJ1-1; D gene unclear. Trimming took 5 bases from V and 11 from J, leaving 21 bases between them. Germline lookup yields CDR1 MDHEN and CDR2 SYDVKM. The CDR3 covers 14 residues. The CDR3 DNA reads as TGTGCCAGCAGTCCCCCCGGCCGGGCCAAAACGGCTTTCTTT. Translating gives CASSPPGRAKTAFF.

The chain joins TRBV28 to TRBJ2-5; possible D gene TRBD2, 5 bases. Germline CDR1 is MDHEN and CDR2 is SYDVKM. Trimming stripped 5 bases from V and 6 bases from J, with 13 bases between. The CDR3 is 13 residues long. The CDR3 region has the DNA TGTGCCAGCAGTACTAGAATTTACCAGACCCAGTACTTC. Protein: CASSTRIYQTQYF. Together with reference TRBV28 and TRBJ2-5, the CDR3 gives the full variable domain: DVKVTQSSRYLVKRTGEKVFLECVQDMDHENMFWYRQDPGLGLRLIYFSYDVKMKEKGDIPEGYSVSREKKERFSLILESASTNQTSMYLCASSTRIYQTQYFGPGTRLLVL.

This clonotype was found a few times. The chain uses TRBV7-3 and TRBJ2-1; TRBD2 aligns across 14 bases. Germline CDR1 and CDR2: SGHTA and FQGTGA. This CDR3 region has 16 residues. Trimming cost V 5 bases and J 5 bases; bases outside gene matches: 5. CDR3 in amino acids: CASSRGLAGGNNEQFF. The CDR3 DNA follows: TGTGCCAGCAGCCGAGGACTAGCGGGAGGAAACAATGAGCAGTTCTTC.

This clonotype was found once. The chain uses TRBV6-2 or TRBV6-3 and TRBJ1-2; maybe TRBD1 (5 bases). The CDR3 runs 13 residues. V lost 3 bases to trimming and J lost 3 bases, with 8 bases between them. From germline, CDR1 is MNHEY and CDR2 SVGEGT. CDR3 nucleotides: TGTGCCAGCAGTTATACAGGATACTATGGCTACACCTTC. This encodes CASSYTGYYGYTF.

This clonotype was detected ten times or more. The V call is TRBV28, the J call TRBJ2-5; 8 nucleotides align to TRBD2. The CDR3 has 16 amino acids. V was clipped by 1 base and J by 1 base; unmatched bases: 5. Germline CDR1 reads MDHEN; CDR2 reads SYDVKM. The CDR3 bases are TGTGCCAGCAGTTTATTAGCGGGATGGGCCCAAGAGACCCAGTACTTC. Encoded protein: CASSLLAGWAQETQYF.

The gene calls are TRBV12-3 or TRBV12-4 and TRBJ1-4, with D possibly being TRBD1 (6 bases). V lost 5 bases to trimming and J lost 2 bases, with 9 bases between them. The CDR3 is made up of 14 amino acids. The CDR3 protein is CASSRGGTNEKLFF. In DNA, the CDR3 is TGTGCCAGCAGTAGGGGGGGCACTAATGAAAAACTGTTTTTT.

This clonotype has a handful of counts. The gene calls are TRBV18 and TRBJ1-5; D ambiguous. The CDR3 is 13 amino acids. V was cut by 3 bases and J by 3 bases, with 6 bases left in between. Germline values: CDR1 KGHSH, CDR2 LQKENI. CDR3 coding DNA: TGTGCCAGCTCACCGGCCAACAATCAGCCCCAGCATTTT. It translates to CASSPANNQPQHF.

This clonotype was counted many times. The rearrangement uses TRBV2 and TRBJ1-2, with no clear D. Per the germline V gene, CDR1 is SNHLY and CDR2 is FYNNEI. Trimming removed 6 bases from V and 1 base from J, with 12 bases in between. This CDR3 comprises 14 residues. The CDR3 nucleotides are TGTGCCAGCAGCGTCAGGATCGGTAACTATGGCTACACCTTC. It specifies CASSVRIGNYGYTF.

The sample holds a few counts of this clonotype. The rearrangement uses TRBV7-6 and TRBJ2-7, with TRBD1 matching 9 bases. Germline V gene lookup returns CDR1 SGHVS and CDR2 FNYEAQ. V shed 5 bases, J shed 2 bases, and the junction held 4 bases outside the gene matches. The CDR3 covers 14 residues. CDR3 amino acids: CASSLRTGAYEQYF. In DNA, the CDR3 is TGTGCCAGCAGCCTCCGGACAGGGGCCTACGAGCAGTACTTC.

The V call is TRBV28, the J call TRBJ2-5, with D possibly being TRBD1 (5 bases). From germline, CDR1 is MDHEN and CDR2 SYDVKM. This CDR3 is 11 amino acids long. The V end was cut by 11 bases, the J end by 3 bases, with 10 bases between. CDR3 nucleotides: TGTGCCTGGGGCAGCGAAGAGACCCAGTACTTC. This gives the protein CAWGSEETQYF.